The 28 T cell receptor beta chains presented below share a single source sample, sequenced in a study of T cell responses to AZD1222 COVID-19 vaccine. Here immunoSEQ multiplex PCR was the method, and the copy in TCRdb shows in-frame clones only, minus some. The table includes 150,000 to 200,000 clones, 92% detected once. The sequenced sample was peripheral blood, obtained 28 days after the second AZD1222 dose. These receptors were obtained from an adult who received the AZD1222 COVID-19 vaccine.

The V and J genes are TRBV4-2 and TRBJ2-6; D is undetermined. Per germline, CDR1 LGHNA and CDR2 YNFKEQ. V lost 0 bases and J lost 5, with 11 bases in between. The CDR3 consists of 16 residues. The CDR3 DNA sequence: TGTGCCAGCAGCCAAGATCAGCAGGCTTGGGCCAACGTCCTGACTTTC. It is translated as CASSQDQQAWANVLTF.

The rearrangement links TRBV11-3 to TRBJ2-1, with a tentative D call TRBD1 (5 bases). The CDR3 runs 14 residues. From germline, CDR1 is SGHNT and CDR2 YENEEA. V lost 0 bases and J 5 bases, leaving 8 bases between the germline ends. In DNA form, the CDR3 reads TGTGCCAGCAGCTTAGAATCGACAGACAATGAGCAGTTCTTC. Translation: CASSLESTDNEQFF.

This rearrangement joins TRBV19 to TRBJ1-3; D unclear. CDR3 length: 14 amino acids. The germline gives CDR1 LNHDA, CDR2 SQIVND (reference sequence). Trimming removed 3 bases from V and 4 bases from J, with 10 bases in between. As DNA, the CDR3 is TGTGCCAGTAGTATTTTGAGTGGAGGAAACACCATATATTTT. Its protein product is CASSILSGGNTIYF.

The J gene is TRBJ1-1, the V gene TRBV5-4; no firm D call. The germline CDR1 and CDR2 sequences are SGHNT and YYREEE (reference sequence). Trimming shortened V by 4 bases and J by 3 bases, and 10 bases separated the two germline ends. The CDR3 spans 13 residues. In DNA form, the CDR3 reads TGTGCCAGCAGCCCCAGCAGTGACACTGAAGCTTTCTTT. Amino acids: CASSPSSDTEAFF.

The chain employs TRBV29-1 and TRBJ1-1; no clear D gene. The CDR3 consists of 12 residues. The germline CDR1 and CDR2 sequences are SQVTM and ANQGSEA. With 6 bases removed from V and 10 bases from J, the gap between germline ends came to 18 bases. The CDR3 sequence: CSVAGPTVGAFF. The CDR3 DNA follows: TGCAGCGTAGCCGGTCCTACGGTGGGAGCTTTCTTT.

The chain links TRBV4-2 to TRBJ1-2; 7 bases match TRBD1. Looked up from germline, CDR1 is LGHNA and CDR2 is YNFKEQ. The ends lost 0 bases at V and 4 bases at J; junction bases unmatched: 11. CDR3 length: 17 residues. The CDR3 loop reads CASSQDSRRGQSYGYTF. The CDR3 DNA reads as TGTGCCAGCAGCCAAGATAGTAGGAGGGGGCAAAGCTATGGCTACACCTTC.

This chain joins TRBV2 and TRBJ2-5, with D tentatively TRBD1 or TRBD2 (5 bases each). The CDR3 runs to 14 residues. Deletions cut 5 bases from V and 5 bases from J, with 15 bases between. The germline V gene has CDR1 SNHLY and CDR2 FYNNEI. The DNA for the CDR3 is TGTGCCAGCAGTCGTTCGACTGGGGACGAGACCCAGTACTTC. Its translation: CASSRSTGDETQYF.

J is TRBJ1-5 and V is TRBV19; weak D call: TRBD1 (6 bases). There are 15 residues in the CDR3. The germline CDR1 and CDR2 sequences are LNHDA and SQIVND (reference sequence). V shed 6 bases and J shed 3 bases, with 15 bases lying between them. The CDR3 sequence is CASSTTGNNNQPQHF. Written as DNA, the CDR3 is TGTGCCAGTAGCACAACAGGGAATAACAATCAGCCCCAGCATTTT.

The chain carries TRBV27 and TRBJ1-1, with D hard to call. The CDR3 runs 12 residues. Trimming cost V 4 bases and J 6 bases, with 9 bases left between them. Looked up from germline, CDR1 is MNHEY and CDR2 is SMNVEV (reference sequence). CDR3 loop: CASSSRLSEAFF. In DNA form, the CDR3 reads TGTGCCAGCAGTTCGAGACTTTCTGAAGCTTTCTTT.

V is TRBV18 and J is TRBJ1-1; no clear D gene. The germline V gene has CDR1 KGHSH and CDR2 LQKENI. V dropped 3 bases and J dropped 3 bases, with 11 bases sitting between them. The CDR3 consists of 14 residues. The CDR3 spells CASSPYTGDTEAFF. In DNA form, the CDR3 reads TGTGCCAGCTCACCCTACACGGGTGACACTGAAGCTTTCTTT.

V gene TRBV5-5 combines with J gene TRBJ2-7; D ambiguous. V was clipped by 1 base and J by 5 bases, with 7 bases between them. This CDR3 comprises 12 residues. The germline V gene has CDR1 SGHKS and CDR2 YYEKEE (reference sequence). Here the CDR3 reads CASSLLGNEQYF. DNA of the CDR3: TGTGCCAGCAGCTTGTTGGGGAACGAGCAGTACTTC.

The rearrangement joins TRBV7-9 to TRBJ1-2; D call uncertain. Germline V CDR1 and CDR2: SEHNR, FQNEAQ (reference sequence). The CDR3 totals 13 residues. Trimming stripped 2 bases from V and 2 bases from J, with 6 bases between. CDR3 nucleotides: TGTGCCAGCAGCTTACCCGGGAACTATGGCTACACCTTC. Encoded protein: CASSLPGNYGYTF.

The rearrangement uses TRBV4-2 and TRBJ1-1; 11 bases align to TRBD1. The germline CDR1 and CDR2 sequences are LGHNA and YNFKEQ. The V segment lost 0 bases and the J segment 3 bases; nucleotides outside the gene matches: 6. CDR3 length equals 17 residues. CDR3 region: CASSQDPGTGGDTEAFF. In DNA form, the CDR3 reads TGTGCCAGCAGCCAAGATCCCGGGACAGGGGGTGACACTGAAGCTTTCTTT.

The chain combines TRBV19 with TRBJ1-3, with D uncertain. This CDR3 is built from 16 residues. Germline CDR1 and CDR2: LNHDA and SQIVND (reference sequence). V lost 5 bases to trimming and J lost 0 bases, with 14 bases between them. The CDR3 nucleotides read TGTGCCAGTAGTCCTGGACGGACCTACTCTGGAAACACCATATATTTT. It is translated as CASSPGRTYSGNTIYF.

The rearrangement joins TRBV5-1 to TRBJ1-1, with D possibly matching TRBD1 (5 bases). V was pared by 2 bases and J by 2 bases, with 7 bases between. Per germline, CDR1 SGHRS and CDR2 YFSETQ. The CDR3 is 13 residues long. The DNA for the CDR3 is TGCGCCAGCAGCTTTAGGGGCAACACTGAAGCTTTCTTT. This translates into CASSFRGNTEAFF.

V gene TRBV10-2 combines with J gene TRBJ1-3; tentatively, D is TRBD1 (6 bases). CDR1 is WSHSY, CDR2 SAAADI, per germline. The CDR3 has 13 residues. V was cut by 2 bases and J by 4 bases, with 6 bases left in between. The CDR3 spells CASSETGGNTIYF. The CDR3 DNA follows: TGCGCCAGCAGTGAGACAGGGGGAAACACCATATATTTT.

The chain joins TRBV2 to TRBJ1-2; maybe TRBD1 (5 bases). The germline V gene encodes CDR1 SNHLY and CDR2 FYNNEI. Between the trimmed V and J ends, which lost 2 bases and 4 bases, there was a span of 11 bases. The CDR3 is 14 amino acids. CDR3 bases: TGTGCCAGCAGTGAAACCAGGGATATCTATGGCTACACCTTC. Protein sequence: CASSETRDIYGYTF.

This rearrangement joins TRBV2 to TRBJ1-1; D gene uncertain. V was pared by 6 bases and J by 0 bases, with 17 bases between. The germline V gene has CDR1 SNHLY and CDR2 FYNNEI. The CDR3 has 16 residues. The chain's CDR3 is CASRSDTYSMNTEAFF. In DNA, the CDR3 is TGTGCCAGCAGGTCCGACACTTACAGCATGAACACTGAAGCTTTCTTT.

This clone was seen only once. The rearrangement uses TRBV7-2 and TRBJ2-5; 11 positions agree with TRBD2. Germline trimming cut 5 bases from V and 5 bases from J; bases unmatched to any gene: 10. CDR1 is SGHTA and CDR2 is FQGNSA in the germline V gene. This CDR3 has 16 amino acids. The CDR3 sequence is CASSPRTSGLGETQYF. CDR3 DNA: TGTGCCAGCAGCCCCCGGACTAGCGGGCTCGGGGAGACCCAGTACTTC.

The chain uses TRBV5-1 and TRBJ2-3; 9 bases match TRBD1. This CDR3 has 15 amino acids. Per the germline V gene, CDR1 is SGHRS and CDR2 is YFSETQ. Germline trimming cut 4 bases from V and 4 bases from J; bases unmatched to any gene: 7. As DNA, the CDR3 is TGCGCCAGCAGCGCTAGACAGGGGGAGGCAGATACGCAGTATTTT. It specifies CASSARQGEADTQYF. The full variable domain, in which reference TRBV5-1 and TRBJ2-3 provide the parts outside the CDR3, is KAGVTQTPRYLIKTRGQQVTLSCSPISGHRSVSWYQQTPGQGLQFLFEYFSETQRNKGNFPGRFSGRQFSNSRSEMNVSTLELGDSALYLCASSARQGEADTQYFGPGTRLTVL.

V and J are TRBV19 and TRBJ1-2; unclear D gene. From germline, CDR1 is LNHDA and CDR2 SQIVND (reference sequence). Trimming took off 6 bases at V and 2 bases at J, with 4 bases between the two ends. CDR3 length: 11 residues. CDR3 in amino acids: CASRRNYGYTF. CDR3 coding DNA: TGTGCCAGTAGGAGAAACTATGGCTACACCTTC.

The genes are TRBV3-1 (or the pseudogene TRBV3-2) and TRBJ1-3; D is perhaps TRBD1 (5 bases). The CDR3 is 15 amino acids. With 4 bases removed from V and 11 bases from J, the gap between germline ends came to 21 bases. Germline V gene data show CDR1 as LGHDT and CDR2 as YNNKEL (reference sequence). The CDR3 sequence is CASSLRKSRERSIYF. In DNA form, the CDR3 reads TGTGCCAGCAGCCTACGGAAATCCAGGGAAAGGTCCATATATTTT.

The chain combines TRBV7-8 with TRBJ2-1, with a tentative D call TRBD2 (6 bases). Germline lookup yields CDR1 SGHVS and CDR2 FQNEAQ. The CDR3 is made up of 13 amino acids. Deletions cut 2 bases from V and 8 bases from J, with 10 bases between. The CDR3 loop reads CASSLQLADEQFF. CDR3 nucleotides: TGTGCCAGCAGCTTACAGTTAGCGGATGAGCAGTTCTTC.

The chain links TRBV27 to TRBJ1-6; D remains unclear. V was shortened by 5 bases and J by 8 bases, with 19 bases between the two germline ends. CDR3 length equals 16 residues. From germline, CDR1 is MNHEY and CDR2 SMNVEV (reference sequence). CDR3 sequence: CASSIAGERWDSPLHF. The CDR3 DNA is TGTGCCAGCAGTATAGCTGGGGAGAGGTGGGATTCACCCCTCCACTTT.

This clone was picked up one time. The chain has TRBV10-3 and TRBJ2-7; TRBD2 matches 7 bases. The J segment lost 5 bases and the V segment lost 6 bases, leaving 4 bases of the junction unmatched. Germline values: CDR1 ENHRY, CDR2 SYGVKD. The CDR3 has 12 residues. The CDR3 spells CAIRWGGDEQYF. The CDR3, as DNA: TGTGCCATCAGATGGGGGGGGGACGAGCAGTACTTC.

This clone has just a few counts. This chain connects TRBV6-2 or TRBV6-3 to TRBJ1-3, with 7 nucleotides matching TRBD1. Germline values: CDR1 MNHEY, CDR2 SVGEGT. The CDR3 spans 16 residues. V shed 4 bases, J shed 0 bases, and the junction held 6 bases outside the gene matches. CDR3 amino acids: CASSWDRHNSGNTIYF. CDR3 nucleotides: TGTGCCAGCAGTTGGGACAGACACAACTCTGGAAACACCATATATTTT.

The rearrangement uses TRBV6-1 and TRBJ2-7; no reliable D call. V lost 1 base and J lost 8, with 9 bases in between. CDR1 MNHNS and CDR2 SASEGT come from the germline V gene. This CDR3 is built from 12 residues. CDR3 coding DNA: TGTGCCAGCAGTGAAGTGGGCTTCAAGCAGTACTTC. Protein product: CASSEVGFKQYF.

The J gene is TRBJ2-3, the V gene TRBV11-2; 14 bases align to TRBD2. The V segment lost 1 base and the J segment 6 bases; nucleotides outside the gene matches: 9. Germline-derived CDR1 and CDR2 are SGHAT and FQNNGV. This CDR3 contains 18 residues. In DNA form, the CDR3 reads TGTGCCAGCAGCTTAGGATTGACTAGCGGGGGGGCCGGGGATACGCAGTATTTT. Amino acid sequence: CASSLGLTSGGAGDTQYF.